This TCR beta chain was sequenced for a study of shared clonotypes between healthy human individuals. The V and J ends lost 4 bases and 3 bases, in that order; junction bases with no gene match: 7. This CDR3 is 15 amino acids long. Germline lookup yields CDR1 MGHRA and CDR2 YSYEKL. TCRdb keeps only in-frame clones here, not all; method: immunoSEQ multiplex PCR. The table records about 2 million clones, about 95% of them present only once. Naive CD8 isolation took CD45RO-negative cells positively selected for CCR7 and excluded terminally differentiated effector memory CD45RA+ cells. The chain has TRBV4-1 and TRBJ2-7; 9 bases align to TRBD1. This receptor was obtained from a man aged 18 to 35 in good health. Sequencing was done on a sample of naive CD8+ T cells sorted from blood. The CDR3 region has the DNA TGCGCCAGCAGCCCCCGGACAGGGGAGGGCTACGAGCAGTACTTC. Its translation: CASSPRTGEGYEQYF.